Presented here are 14 T cell receptor beta chains from one specimen sequenced in a study of blood T cell repertoires in COVID-19. TCRdb's table, derived via immunoSEQ multiplex PCR, lists solely in-frame clones and lacks some. The sample contains approximately 120,000 clones, around 90% of which appear only once. The sequencing sample was made of peripheral blood. Receptors originate from a man in his forties or fifties with COVID-19, enrolled during active disease.

The V and J genes are TRBV30 and TRBJ1-6; tentative D call: TRBD1 (5 bases). Germline V CDR1 and CDR2: GTSNPN, SVGIG (reference sequence). The CDR3 loop spans 13 amino acids. V was clipped by 1 base and J by 10 bases, with 11 bases between them. The CDR3 DNA follows: TGTGCCTGGAGTGAGATGGGGCAGTCACCCCTCCACTTT. Translation: CAWSEMGQSPLHF.

The V call is TRBV5-1, the J call TRBJ1-6, with a weak D call TRBD1 (5 bases). Germline CDR1 is SGHRS and CDR2 is YFSETQ. Trimming shortened V by 5 bases and J by 4 bases, and 10 bases separated the two germline ends. CDR3 size: 14 residues. The CDR3 loop reads CASRVDSYNSPLHF. The CDR3 coding sequence is TGCGCCAGCAGGGTCGACAGTTATAATTCACCCCTCCACTTT.

The chain carries TRBV23-1 and TRBJ2-1, with D possibly being TRBD2 (7 bases). TRBV23-1 is an open reading frame, and its role is uncertain. The CDR3 sequence is 17 residues long. Deletions cut 0 bases from V and 3 bases from J, with 15 bases between. For the CDR3, the DNA is TGCGCCAGCAGTCAATCGTGGGGCGGGGGCCTCTACAATGAGCAGTTCTTC. Its protein product is CASSQSWGGGLYNEQFF.

V is TRBV3-1 (or the pseudogene TRBV3-2) and J is TRBJ1-3; D is unresolved. The CDR3 has 16 residues. Germline lookup yields CDR1 LGHDT and CDR2 YNNKEL (reference sequence). The V end lost 6 bases, the J end lost 4 bases, and 19 bases lay between the germline ends. The CDR3 DNA follows: TGTGCCAGCAGTCAGGCACGACGACCAACCGGAAACACCATATATTTT. Translated, it gives CASSQARRPTGNTIYF.

The chain couples TRBV4-2 to TRBJ2-1; D call uncertain. Germline CDR1 and CDR2: LGHNA and YNFKEQ. This CDR3 has 12 residues. V lost 1 base to trimming and J lost 6 bases, with 4 bases between them. CDR3 in DNA: TGTGCCAGCAGCCAAGGAGGCAATGAGCAGTTCTTC. Protein: CASSQGGNEQFF.

Only one count was recorded for this clone. V gene TRBV28 combines with J gene TRBJ2-2, with D uncertain. CDR3 size: 15 residues. V was pared by 2 bases and J by 5 bases, with 12 bases between. Germline loops: CDR1 MDHEN, CDR2 SYDVKM. This CDR3 is CASSLLVQHTGELFF. In DNA, the CDR3 is TGTGCCAGCAGTTTACTCGTACAGCATACCGGGGAGCTGTTTTTT.

The chain has TRBV10-1 and TRBJ2-3, with D tentatively TRBD1 (6 bases). CDR3 size: 12 residues. CDR1 and CDR2 from the germline V gene are WNHNN and SYGVQD (reference sequence). Trimming stripped 7 bases from V and 6 bases from J, with 11 bases between. As DNA, the CDR3 is TGCGCCAGCAATGATGGACAGGATACGCAGTATTTT. As protein: CASNDGQDTQYF.

This clone was counted a single time. The J gene is TRBJ1-6, the V gene TRBV6-1, with 7 positions matching TRBD1. V was clipped by 3 bases and J by 9 bases; unmatched bases: 8. The CDR3 runs 15 residues. The germline V gene has CDR1 MNHNS and CDR2 SASEGT. CDR3 coding DNA: TGTGCCAGCAGTGAGACGGGACAGCCCTTTTCACCCCTCCACTTT. It yields the protein CASSETGQPFSPLHF.

The chain employs TRBV4-1 and TRBJ2-2; D ambiguous. This CDR3 is 14 amino acids long. Germline CDR1 and CDR2: MGHRA and YSYEKL. Trimming removed 2 bases at V and 7 bases at J, with 11 bases between. The CDR3: CASSQPLRFGELFF. The CDR3 bases are TGCGCCAGCAGCCAACCCCTCAGATTCGGGGAGCTGTTTTTT.

The chain has TRBV5-1 and TRBJ1-1; D gene ambiguous. CDR1 and CDR2 (germline): SGHRS, YFSETQ. V lost 2 bases and J 0 bases, leaving 17 bases between the germline ends. There are 17 residues in the CDR3. The DNA for the CDR3 is TGCGCCAGCAGCTTCAACGCTATAACAGAGATGAACACTGAAGCTTTCTTT. Its translation is CASSFNAITEMNTEAFF. The variable domain in full, with the rest retrieved from reference TRBV5-1 and TRBJ1-1, is KAGVTQTPRYLIKTRGQQVTLSCSPISGHRSVSWYQQTPGQGLQFLFEYFSETQRNKGNFPGRFSGRQFSNSRSEMNVSTLELGDSALYLCASSFNAITEMNTEAFFGQGTRLTVV.

Concerning this clone: One end of the junction is discordant with germline, which a read error may explain. J is TRBJ2-2 and V is TRBV10-3; D remains ambiguous. The CDR3 is 9 amino acids. The germline CDR1 and CDR2 sequences are ENHRY and SYGVKD. CDR3 bases: TGCGCGAACACCGGGGAGCTGTTTTTT. Translated, it gives CANTGELFF.

This chain connects TRBV14 to TRBJ1-6, with 11 bases aligning to TRBD1. Germline-derived CDR1 and CDR2 are SGHDN and FVKESK. This CDR3 is built from 20 residues. V shed 0 bases and J 10 bases; nucleotides not matched to a gene: 17. The chain's CDR3 is CASSQDSRTGGLGAFSPLHF. The CDR3 region has the DNA TGTGCCAGCAGCCAAGATTCAAGGACAGGGGGCTTGGGAGCGTTCTCACCCCTCCACTTT.

V is TRBV10-3 and J is TRBJ2-1, with 7 bases identical to TRBD2. V shed 8 bases, J shed 6 bases, and the junction held 7 bases outside the gene matches. CDR1 is ENHRY and CDR2 is SYGVKD in the germline V gene. The length of the CDR3 is 13 residues. The CDR3 loop is CAIYAGGGNEQFF. CDR3 bases: TGTGCCATCTATGCCGGCGGGGGCAATGAGCAGTTCTTC.

This chain joins TRBV28 and TRBJ1-4, with TRBD1 as a possible D gene (5 bases). The CDR3 length is 12 residues. V lost 10 bases to trimming and J lost 2 bases, with 8 bases between them. The germline V gene encodes CDR1 MDHEN and CDR2 SYDVKM. In DNA, the CDR3 is TGTGCCACCTACAGGACTAATGAAAAACTGTTTTTT. Amino acids: CATYRTNEKLFF.